Below are 11 T cell receptor beta chains sequenced from a single sample in a study of cytomegalovirus exposure and HLA in healthy donors. The PCR had 60 Vbeta and 13 Jbeta primers. Generated by immunoSEQ multiplex PCR, the TCRdb table keeps only in-frame clones and is missing some. The data hold over 95,000 clones, with roughly 80% observed a single time. The material sequenced was PBMCs. The receptors here all came from a female donor in good health and CMV-seronegative.

The gene calls are TRBV29-1 and TRBJ2-3; unclear D gene. Trimming pared 7 bases from V and 5 bases from J, leaving 7 bases between. Germline V gene lookup returns CDR1 SQVTM and CDR2 ANQGSEA. The CDR3 loop spans 10 amino acids. The chain's CDR3 is CSAPGDTQYF. The CDR3 coding sequence is TGCAGCGCCCCGGGAGATACGCAGTATTTT.

The chain uses TRBV5-1 and TRBJ2-5; 8 bases match TRBD2. The CDR3 sequence is 15 residues long. The germline V gene has CDR1 SGHRS and CDR2 YFSETQ. Trimming at V came to 1 base and at J to 0 bases, leaving 2 bases not matched to a gene. CDR3 in DNA: TGCGCCAGCAGCTTGCTCGGGGGGGACCAAGAGACCCAGTACTTC. Protein product: CASSLLGGDQETQYF.

The chain is built from TRBV5-1 and TRBJ2-3; 9 nucleotides agree with TRBD2. The CDR3 extends over 16 amino acids. The junction had 6 bases not matched to a gene; V was cut back by 4 bases and J by 0 bases. Germline V lookup: CDR1 SGHRS, CDR2 YFSETQ. CDR3 DNA: TGCGCCAGCAGCCCGTTAGCGGGGGTGAGCACAGATACGCAGTATTTT. Translating it yields CASSPLAGVSTDTQYF.

This clone occurred a few times. V gene TRBV5-1 combines with J gene TRBJ1-1, with a weak D call TRBD1 (5 bases). The CDR3 is made up of 15 amino acids. Between the trimmed V and J ends, which lost 0 bases and 3 bases, there was a span of 12 bases. Germline V gives CDR1 SGHRS, CDR2 YFSETQ. In DNA form, the CDR3 reads TGCGCCAGCAGCTTGGAACGTGTAGGGGACACTGAAGCTTTCTTT. As protein: CASSLERVGDTEAFF. The full variable domain, completed using reference TRBV5-1 and TRBJ1-1, is KAGVTQTPRYLIKTRGQQVTLSCSPISGHRSVSWYQQTPGQGLQFLFEYFSETQRNKGNFPGRFSGRQFSNSRSEMNVSTLELGDSALYLCASSLERVGDTEAFFGQGTRLTVV.

The chain uses TRBV30 and TRBJ1-6; maybe TRBD1 (6 bases). There are 18 residues in the CDR3. Trimming cost V 2 bases and J 0 bases, with 17 bases left between them. In germline, CDR1 is GTSNPN, CDR2 SVGIG (reference sequence). CDR3 nucleotides: TGTGCCTGGAGTCCGATCGGGGGGCTCCTCTCCTATAATTCACCCCTCCACTTT. Its translation: CAWSPIGGLLSYNSPLHF.

The CDR3 DNA is TGTGCCTGGAGTGTGACAGGGCGAAGGAATGAGCAGTTCTTC. This sequence encodes CAWSVTGRRNEQFF. V is TRBV30 and J is TRBJ2-1, with 7 bases fitting TRBD1. The germline CDR1 and CDR2 sequences are GTSNPN and SVGIG (reference sequence). The V gene end was trimmed by 0 bases and the J gene end by 7 bases; junction bases not matched to a gene: 6. The CDR3 spans 14 residues.

This chain links TRBV18 with TRBJ2-1, with a weak D call TRBD2 (5 bases). V was shortened by 1 base and J by 7 bases, with 23 bases between the two germline ends. CDR3 length: 18 amino acids. Germline loops: CDR1 KGHSH, CDR2 LQKENI. CDR3 region: CASSPQGGGGGSGNEQFF. CDR3 nucleotides: TGTGCCAGCTCACCACAGGGCGGCGGAGGAGGTTCGGGAAATGAGCAGTTCTTC.

The genes are TRBV7-3 and TRBJ2-6, with 12 bases fitting TRBD2. The ends lost 4 bases at V and 0 bases at J; junction bases unmatched: 7. The CDR3 has 19 residues. Looked up from germline, CDR1 is SGHTA and CDR2 is FQGTGA. CDR3 nucleotide sequence: TGTGCCAGCAGCTCCGTTGTGGGACTAGCGGGCTCTGGGGCCAACGTCCTGACTTTC. It codes for CASSSVVGLAGSGANVLTF.

The gene calls are TRBV9 and TRBJ2-1, with TRBD2 identical over 9 bases. The CDR3 covers 15 residues. Trimming took 2 bases from V and 7 from J; bases not matched to a gene: 7. Germline V gene data show CDR1 as SGDLS and CDR2 as YYNGEE. The CDR3 reads CASSVGGGAKNEQFF. The CDR3 DNA sequence: TGTGCCAGCAGCGTTGGCGGGGGGGCCAAGAATGAGCAGTTCTTC.

In nucleotides, the CDR3 is TGTGCCTGGAGTAGAGACTCTGGAAACACCATATATTTT. Translating gives CAWSRDSGNTIYF. The chain has TRBV30 and TRBJ1-3; no clear D. The germline CDR1 and CDR2 sequences are GTSNPN and SVGIG (reference sequence). Trimming took 2 bases from V and 0 from J, leaving 5 bases between them. The CDR3 totals 13 residues.

This chain links TRBV9 with TRBJ2-7, with 9 bases fitting TRBD1. The CDR3 sequence is 14 residues long. Germline lookup yields CDR1 SGDLS and CDR2 YYNGEE. With 2 bases clipped from V and 7 bases from J, the junction kept 7 bases outside the gene matches. CDR3 amino acids: CASSVGQGTREQYF. As DNA, the CDR3 is TGTGCCAGCAGCGTCGGACAGGGGACGAGGGAGCAGTACTTC.